Below, 9 T cell receptor beta chains from the same sample are listed, as sequenced in a study of CD4+ T cells in melanoma. The repertoire was sequenced with immunoSEQ multiplex PCR; TCRdb's copy has only in-frame clones and lacks some. The sample carries roughly 4,200 clones, around 71% recorded once. Source material: cells from a culture (not recorded whether cultured in vitro). These receptors were taken from a human donor with melanoma.

The chain is built from TRBV29-1 and TRBJ2-1; D perhaps matches TRBD1 (6 bases). The V gene lost 3 bases and the J gene lost 2 bases, with 11 bases spanning the gap. CDR3 length equals 14 residues. Germline V lookup: CDR1 SQVTM, CDR2 ANQGSEA. The CDR3 here is CSVDGTQTYNEQFF. The CDR3 DNA sequence: TGCAGCGTTGACGGGACACAGACCTACAATGAGCAGTTCTTC.

Relative to its sample, this clone is medium-sized. The chain couples TRBV4-2 to TRBJ1-5, with D tentatively TRBD1 (6 bases). From germline, CDR1 is LGHNA and CDR2 YNFKEQ. The germline V and J ends were trimmed by 0 bases and 3 bases, with 9 bases remaining between them. This CDR3 has 15 residues. The CDR3 loop is CASSQDGQTNQPQHF. For the CDR3, the DNA is TGTGCCAGCAGCCAAGATGGACAGACCAATCAGCCCCAGCATTTT.

This clone has just a few counts. The same CDR3 is also encoded by other DNA sequences in this sample. This chain links TRBV10-3 with TRBJ2-7; D not resolved. Trimming took 0 bases from V and 2 from J, leaving 2 bases between them. In germline, CDR1 is ENHRY, CDR2 SYGVKD. The CDR3 runs to 12 residues. CDR3 coding DNA: TGTGCCATCAGTGAGTCTCCCTACGAGCAGTACTTC. Protein sequence: CAISESPYEQYF.

The chain uses TRBV2 and TRBJ1-5, with a weak D call TRBD1 (6 bases). There are 13 residues in the CDR3. Germline assignment: CDR1 SNHLY and CDR2 FYNNEI. Trimming took 3 bases from V and 7 from J, leaving 10 bases between them. CDR3 sequence: CASSDGGGQPQHF. CDR3 coding DNA: TGTGCCAGCAGTGACGGGGGCGGCCAGCCCCAGCATTTT.

The rearrangement uses TRBV5-4 and TRBJ2-1, with TRBD2 matching 8 bases. Germline V gene sequence: CDR1 SGHNT, CDR2 YYREEE (reference sequence). Unmatched junction bases numbered 5, after V lost 1 base and J lost 8 bases. The CDR3 has 14 residues. The CDR3 DNA reads TGTGCCAGCAGCTTGTCGGGGGGGCGGGATGAGCAGTTCTTC. Amino acids: CASSLSGGRDEQFF.

The CDR3 DNA is TGTGCCAGCAGCCAAGGGACAGGGGTTGCCTACGAGCAGTACTTC. The encoded protein is CASSQGTGVAYEQYF. This chain joins TRBV3-1 (or the pseudogene TRBV3-2) and TRBJ2-7; 9 bases match TRBD1. After removal of 1 base from V and 2 bases from J, the junction contained 3 bases not matched to a gene. This CDR3 is 15 amino acids long. CDR1 LGHDT and CDR2 YNNKEL come from the germline V gene (reference sequence).

A few counts support this clone. V is TRBV20-1 and J is TRBJ1-2; D is possibly TRBD1 (6 bases). This CDR3 has 11 amino acids. In germline, CDR1 is DFQATT, CDR2 SNEGSKA (reference sequence). V was shortened by 6 bases and J by 6 bases, with 11 bases between the two germline ends. The CDR3 here is CSARGGDGYTF. CDR3 coding DNA: TGCAGTGCAAGGGGGGGGGATGGCTACACCTTC.

V is TRBV6-5 and J is TRBJ2-5; 7 bases fit TRBD2. Germline V gene lookup returns CDR1 MNHEY and CDR2 SVGAGI. The ends lost 2 bases at V and 10 bases at J; junction bases unmatched: 13. The CDR3 runs 15 residues. The CDR3 here is CASSYGGEGKIGQYF. The CDR3 DNA is TGTGCCAGCAGTTACGGGGGGGAGGGGAAGATAGGCCAGTACTTC.

The chain recombines TRBV29-1 with TRBJ1-2; 10 nucleotides line up with TRBD1. The CDR3 consists of 15 residues. Trimming at V came to 4 bases and at J to 4 bases, leaving 9 bases not matched to a gene. Germline V lookup: CDR1 SQVTM, CDR2 ANQGSEA. CDR3 sequence reads: CSVAGTGATGYGYTF. The CDR3 DNA follows: TGCAGCGTTGCCGGGACAGGGGCCACGGGCTATGGCTACACCTTC.